The table lists the clone carrying this T cell receptor (beta chain) with a few counts. Constant-region reverse primers amplified full-length variable regions, followed by semi-nested Nested Universal Primer A PCR. In TCRdb, the 5' RACE reads were re-called with MiXCR into one record per CDR3 protein. Among 53,000 or so distinct CDR3 sequences listed, about 24% were seen once. The TCR originated in a female donor with breast cancer. The source material was tumor-infiltrating naive CD4+ T cells sorted from the breast tumor. Described subset: naive CD4+ T cells, CD4+CD45RA+CD25-.

In DNA, the CDR3 is TGCAGTGCTAGAGATCGGAGGGGAAGCACAGATACGCAGTATTTT. This codes for CSARDRRGSTDTQYF. The genes are TRBV20-1 and TRBJ2-3; tentatively, D is TRBD2 (6 bases). The germline V gene encodes CDR1 DFQATT and CDR2 SNEGSKA (reference sequence). CDR3 length: 15 residues. V lost 0 bases and J 0 bases, leaving 10 bases between the germline ends.